This is a list of T cell receptor beta chains from one sample in a study of cytomegalovirus exposure and HLA in healthy donors. TCRdb keeps only in-frame clones here, not all; method: immunoSEQ multiplex PCR. The data show roughly 150,000 clones, 76% seen once. The sequenced sample consisted of PBMCs. These receptors were taken from a man between 40 and 49 years old in good health and CMV-seronegative. CDR3s include the opening cysteine and the closing phenylalanine or tryptophan. D genes are given only for firm matches. Size tells how often a clone was seen (once, few, many) or the class of an expanded clone, and some rows leave it out.

d_gene,v_gene,j_gene,abundance,CDR3aa,CDR3nt
.,TRBV30,TRBJ2-3,.,CAWSRGRGDTQYF,TGTGCCTGGAGTCGGGGGAGGGGGGATACGCAGTATTTT
TRBD1,TRBV5-1,TRBJ2-1,.,CASSFGGQGVYNEQFF,TGCGCCAGCAGCTTCGGAGGACAGGGGGTTTACAATGAGCAGTTCTTC
.,TRBV5-4,TRBJ2-2,.,CASSLPSGGNTGELFF,TGTGCCAGCTCGCTCCCGTCCGGGGGGAACACCGGGGAGCTGTTTTTT
.,TRBV30,TRBJ2-2,.,CAWSDPQGYAGELFF,TGTGCCTGGAGTGATCCCCAGGGGTACGCCGGGGAGCTGTTTTTT
.,TRBV10-3,TRBJ2-7,.,CAISEGRGSYEQYF,TGTGCCATCAGTGAGGGCAGGGGCTCCTACGAGCAGTACTTC
TRBD2,TRBV6-5,TRBJ2-7,.,CASRRERGTYEQYF,TGTGCCAGCAGACGTGAGCGGGGCACCTACGAGCAGTACTTC
TRBD1,TRBV5-4,TRBJ2-1,.,CASRIGQGRSYNEQFF,TGTGCCAGCAGGATTGGACAGGGACGCTCCTACAATGAGCAGTTCTTC
TRBD2,TRBV14,TRBJ2-3,.,CASSPRFGSGGKVTDTQYF,TGTGCCAGCAGCCCCCGCTTTGGTAGCGGGGGGAAGGTCACAGATACGCAGTATTTT
TRBD2,TRBV9,TRBJ2-5,.,CASSPRTGTTQETQYF,TGTGCCAGCAGCCCCCGAACCGGGACTACACAAGAGACCCAGTACTTC
TRBD2,TRBV6-1,TRBJ2-2,.,CASGRGSNTGELFF,TGTGCCAGCGGGAGGGGTTCGAACACCGGGGAGCTGTTTTTT
TRBD1,TRBV4-3,TRBJ1-2,.,CASSQDWDRGTAMYGYTF,TGCGCCAGCAGCCAAGATTGGGACAGGGGAACAGCTATGTATGGCTACACCTTC
.,TRBV11-3,TRBJ1-2,.,CASSLSRVSHYGYTF,TGTGCCAGCAGCTTATCCAGGGTTAGTCACTATGGCTACACCTTC
TRBD2,TRBV6-1,TRBJ2-7,.,CASRAGTSGNYEQYF,TGTGCCAGCAGGGCCGGGACTAGCGGAAACTACGAGCAGTACTTC
TRBD1,TRBV10-3,TRBJ2-7,few,CAIGRQGTSYEQYF,TGTGCCATCGGAAGACAGGGGACCTCCTACGAGCAGTACTTC
TRBD1,TRBV5-5,TRBJ1-1,.,CASSLGPGQGGTEAFF,TGTGCCAGCAGCTTGGGACCGGGACAGGGGGGGACTGAAGCTTTCTTT
.,TRBV10-3,TRBJ2-5,few,CAISESQGGETQYF,TGTGCCATCAGTGAGTCGCAGGGCGGAGAGACCCAGTACTTC
.,TRBV2,TRBJ2-5,.,CASSSQETQYF,TGTGCCAGCAGCTCCCAAGAGACCCAGTACTTC